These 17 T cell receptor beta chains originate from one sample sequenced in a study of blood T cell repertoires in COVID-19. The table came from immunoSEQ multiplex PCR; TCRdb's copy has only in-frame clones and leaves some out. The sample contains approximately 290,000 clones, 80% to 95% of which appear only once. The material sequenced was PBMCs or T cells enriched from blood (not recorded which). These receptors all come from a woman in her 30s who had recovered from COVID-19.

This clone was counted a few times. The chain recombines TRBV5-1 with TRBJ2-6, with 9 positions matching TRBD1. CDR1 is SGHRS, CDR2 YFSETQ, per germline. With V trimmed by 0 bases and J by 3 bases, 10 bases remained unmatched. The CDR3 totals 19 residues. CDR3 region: CASSLVVQGALGGANVLTF. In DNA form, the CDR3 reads TGCGCCAGCAGCTTGGTGGTACAGGGGGCTCTTGGTGGGGCCAACGTCCTGACTTTC.

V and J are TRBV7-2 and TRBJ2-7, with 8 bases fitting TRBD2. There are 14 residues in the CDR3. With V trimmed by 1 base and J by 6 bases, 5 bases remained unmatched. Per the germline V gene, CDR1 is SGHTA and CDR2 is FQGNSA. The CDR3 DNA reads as TGTGCCAGCAGCTTAGGCGGGGGGCAGGGCGAGCAGTACTTC. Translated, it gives CASSLGGGQGEQYF.

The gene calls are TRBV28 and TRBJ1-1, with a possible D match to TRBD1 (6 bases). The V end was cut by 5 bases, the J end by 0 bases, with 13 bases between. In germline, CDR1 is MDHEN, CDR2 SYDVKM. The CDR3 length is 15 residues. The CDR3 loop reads CASSPTGPMNTEAFF. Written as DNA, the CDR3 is TGTGCCAGCAGTCCGACAGGACCAATGAACACTGAAGCTTTCTTT.

Here the CDR3 reads CASSPAGTGVYNEQFF. In nucleotides, the CDR3 is TGTGCCAGCAGCCCCGCGGGGACAGGGGTTTACAATGAGCAGTTCTTC. The rearrangement uses TRBV7-3 and TRBJ2-1; the match to TRBD1 covers 10 bases. V shed 5 bases and J 4 bases; nucleotides not matched to a gene: 8. The CDR3 is 16 residues long. Germline CDR1 SGHTA, CDR2 FQGTGA.

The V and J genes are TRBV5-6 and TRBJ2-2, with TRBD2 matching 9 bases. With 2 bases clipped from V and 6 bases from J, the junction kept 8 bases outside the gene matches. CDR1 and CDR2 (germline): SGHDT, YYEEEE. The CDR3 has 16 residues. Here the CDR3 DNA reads TGTGCCAGCAGCTTCGGAGCGGGAGGTTTCGCCGGGGAGCTGTTTTTT. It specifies CASSFGAGGFAGELFF.

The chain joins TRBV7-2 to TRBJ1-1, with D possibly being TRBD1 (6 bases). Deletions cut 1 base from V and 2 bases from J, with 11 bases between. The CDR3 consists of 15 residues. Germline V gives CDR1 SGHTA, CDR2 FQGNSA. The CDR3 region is CASSLEGGINTEAFF. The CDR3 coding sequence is TGTGCCAGCAGCTTAGAGGGGGGGATCAACACTGAAGCTTTCTTT.

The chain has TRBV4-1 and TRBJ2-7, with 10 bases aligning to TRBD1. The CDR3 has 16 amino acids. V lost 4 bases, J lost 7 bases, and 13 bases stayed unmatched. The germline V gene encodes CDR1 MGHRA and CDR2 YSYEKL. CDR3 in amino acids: CASSRRDRGIEDEQYF. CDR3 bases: TGCGCCAGCAGCCGTAGGGACAGGGGAATTGAGGATGAGCAGTACTTC.

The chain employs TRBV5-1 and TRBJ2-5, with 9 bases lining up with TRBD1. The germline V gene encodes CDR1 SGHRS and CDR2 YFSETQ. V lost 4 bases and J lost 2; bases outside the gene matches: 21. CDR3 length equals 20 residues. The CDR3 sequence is CASSISLIHNNRGRQETQYF. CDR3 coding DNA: TGCGCCAGCAGCATCTCCTTAATCCACAACAACAGGGGGCGGCAAGAGACCCAGTACTTC. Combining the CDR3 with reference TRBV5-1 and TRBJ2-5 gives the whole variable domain KAGVTQTPRYLIKTRGQQVTLSCSPISGHRSVSWYQQTPGQGLQFLFEYFSETQRNKGNFPGRFSGRQFSNSRSEMNVSTLELGDSALYLCASSISLIHNNRGRQETQYFGPGTRLLVL.

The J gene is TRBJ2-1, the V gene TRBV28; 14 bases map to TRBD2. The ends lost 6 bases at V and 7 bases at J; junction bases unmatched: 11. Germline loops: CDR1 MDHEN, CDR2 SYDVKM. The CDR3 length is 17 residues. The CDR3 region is CASRGTSGSLSQNEQFF. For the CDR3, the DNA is TGTGCCAGCAGAGGGACTAGCGGGAGTTTATCTCAAAATGAGCAGTTCTTC. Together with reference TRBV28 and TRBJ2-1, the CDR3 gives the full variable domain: DVKVTQSSRYLVKRTGEKVFLECVQDMDHENMFWYRQDPGLGLRLIYFSYDVKMKEKGDIPEGYSVSREKKERFSLILESASTNQTSMYLCASRGTSGSLSQNEQFFGPGTRLTVL.

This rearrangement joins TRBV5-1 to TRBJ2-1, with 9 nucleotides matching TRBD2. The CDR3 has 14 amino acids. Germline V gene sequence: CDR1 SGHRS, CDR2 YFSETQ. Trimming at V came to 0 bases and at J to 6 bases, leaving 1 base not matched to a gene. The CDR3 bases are TGCGCCAGCAGCTTGGAACTAGCGGGCAATGAGCAGTTCTTC. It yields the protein CASSLELAGNEQFF.

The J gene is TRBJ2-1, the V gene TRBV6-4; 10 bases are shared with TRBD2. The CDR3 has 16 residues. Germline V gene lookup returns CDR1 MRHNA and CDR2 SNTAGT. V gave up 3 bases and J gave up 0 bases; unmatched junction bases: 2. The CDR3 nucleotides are TGTGCCAGCAGTGAACTAGCGGGGAGCTCCTACAATGAGCAGTTCTTC. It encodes CASSELAGSSYNEQFF.

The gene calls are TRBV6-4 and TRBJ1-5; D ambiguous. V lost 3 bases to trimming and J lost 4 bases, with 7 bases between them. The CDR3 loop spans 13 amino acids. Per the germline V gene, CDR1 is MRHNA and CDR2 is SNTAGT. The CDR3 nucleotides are TGTGCCAGCAGTGAAACAGATAATCAGCCCCAGCATTTT. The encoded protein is CASSETDNQPQHF.

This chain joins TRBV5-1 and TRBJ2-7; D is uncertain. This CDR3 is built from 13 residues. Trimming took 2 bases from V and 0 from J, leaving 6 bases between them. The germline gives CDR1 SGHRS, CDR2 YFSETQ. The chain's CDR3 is CASSFRSSYEQYF. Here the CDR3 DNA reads TGCGCCAGCAGCTTCCGGTCCTCCTACGAGCAGTACTTC.

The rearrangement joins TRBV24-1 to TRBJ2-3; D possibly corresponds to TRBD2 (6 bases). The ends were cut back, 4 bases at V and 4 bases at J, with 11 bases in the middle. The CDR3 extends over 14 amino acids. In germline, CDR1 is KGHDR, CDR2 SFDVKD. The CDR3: CATSDVGGADTQYF. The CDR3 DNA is TGTGCCACCAGTGACGTCGGGGGAGCAGATACGCAGTATTTT.

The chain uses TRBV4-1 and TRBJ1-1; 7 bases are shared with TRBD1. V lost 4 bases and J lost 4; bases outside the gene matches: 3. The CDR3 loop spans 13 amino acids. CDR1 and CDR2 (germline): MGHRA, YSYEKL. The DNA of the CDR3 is TGCGCCAGCAGCCGGGGACAGAGCACTGAAGCTTTCTTT. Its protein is CASSRGQSTEAFF.

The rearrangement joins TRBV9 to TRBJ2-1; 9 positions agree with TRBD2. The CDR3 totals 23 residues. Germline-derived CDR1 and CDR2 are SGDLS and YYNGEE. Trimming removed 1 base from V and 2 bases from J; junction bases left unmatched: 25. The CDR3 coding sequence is TGTGCCAGCAGCGTAAGGACTCCAAGCGGGAGGCCCTCTCTAGACGGCCCCTACAATGAGCAGTTCTTC. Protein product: CASSVRTPSGRPSLDGPYNEQFF.

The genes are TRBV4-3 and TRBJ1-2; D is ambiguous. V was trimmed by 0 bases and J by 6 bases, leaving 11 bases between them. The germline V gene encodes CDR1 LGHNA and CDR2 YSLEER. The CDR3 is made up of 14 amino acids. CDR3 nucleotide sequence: TGCGCCAGCAGCCAAGATCATAGAGGGAATGGCTACACCTTC. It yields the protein CASSQDHRGNGYTF.